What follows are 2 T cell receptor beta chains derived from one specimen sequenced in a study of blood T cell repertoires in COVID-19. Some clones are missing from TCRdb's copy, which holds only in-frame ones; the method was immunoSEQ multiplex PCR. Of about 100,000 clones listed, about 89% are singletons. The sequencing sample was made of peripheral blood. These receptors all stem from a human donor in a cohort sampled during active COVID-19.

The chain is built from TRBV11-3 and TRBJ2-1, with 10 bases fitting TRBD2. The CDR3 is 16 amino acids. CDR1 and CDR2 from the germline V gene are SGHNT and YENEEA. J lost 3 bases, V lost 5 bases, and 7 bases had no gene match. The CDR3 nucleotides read TGTGCCAGCAGCCCTATACAGCGGGGGGGCTACAATGAGCAGTTCTTC. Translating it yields CASSPIQRGGYNEQFF.

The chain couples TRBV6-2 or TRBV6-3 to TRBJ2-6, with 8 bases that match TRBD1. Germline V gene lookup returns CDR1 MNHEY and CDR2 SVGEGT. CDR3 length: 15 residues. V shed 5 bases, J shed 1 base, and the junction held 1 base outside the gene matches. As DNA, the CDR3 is TGTGCCAGCAGTCGGACAGGGTCTGGGGCCAACGTCCTGACTTTC. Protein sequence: CASSRTGSGANVLTF.